The entry below gives a single T cell receptor (beta chain) sequence along with its context. The antigen remains undetermined. This record belongs to a study of blood T cells in healthy people across ages. The study, taken as a whole, reports: Higher diversity and more naive CD4+ cells were features of long-lived donors, compared to aged donors.

Primed by a sample-barcoded 5' primer and a J-beta primer mix, a second PCR proceeded for about 7 to 12 cycles. TCRdb fed the 5' RACE reads into MiXCR, producing one record per CDR3 protein. Found here are hundreds of thousands of distinct CDR3 sequences, around 24% of them singletons; the top ten hold roughly 9%. In germline, CDR1 is DFQATT, CDR2 SNEGSKA (reference sequence). V was cut by 6 bases and J by 7 bases, with 15 bases left in between. CDR3 size: 13 residues. This sample was shared with a second study, whose subject was T cells of mothers and their children. As that study records: Related mother-child pairs shared slightly more overlap than unrelated pairs, but the difference was non-significant.

This clonotype was sampled from a boy aged 10-17 years in good health. V usage is TRBV20-1 and J usage is TRBJ2-2; no clear D. The sample was blood. The CDR3, as DNA: TGCAGTGCCAGACTGGTAGATAGCGGGGAGCTGTTTTTT. Its translation: CSARLVDSGELFF.